One T cell receptor (beta chain) is described in this entry. This clonotype was seen many times. Its target antigen remains unknown. Base qualities are not at hand, and no much larger clone is one base apart. Libraries were built with PCR. The sequencer listed for this sample is Illumina HiSeq 2500. TCR library preparation used molecular barcoding, with unique molecular identifiers applied to normalize quantification of the TCRbeta repertoire. The public reads were reanalyzed by TCRdb: fastp trimming at Q25, MiXCR alignment, in-frame beta chains only. Each record represents a unique CDR3 protein, reported with the most common genes and DNA among its rows. The sample contains 600,000 to 700,000 distinct CDR3 sequences, approximately 14% of them found a single time. 0.79% of the sample is in the top ten clones. Trimming removed 4 bases from V and 8 bases from J; the gene matches leave 5 bases unexplained. The CDR3 numbers 14 residues from cysteine through phenylalanine. The read is trimmed to its CDR3 DNA, 42 bases read in frame from base 1. The germline V gene (reference sequence) specifies LNHNV as CDR1 and YYDKDF as CDR2.

These data are taken from a study of T-cell reconstitution after alpha-beta-depleted transplantation in children (dated by TCRdb to the mid-2010s). Turning to the overall study: Using TCR repertoire profiling, the study followed T-cell immune reconstitution in a quantitative way in children after TCRalphabeta/CD19-depleted allogeneic hematopoietic cell transplantation. Beyond this particular receptor, the publication reports: The apparently early alphabetaT-cell count recovery about two months after transplant was reportedly dependent on only several hundred rapidly expanded clones derived from non-depleted graft cells. In some patients, the high TCRbeta diversity seen at day 60 was put down to recipient T cells and intrathymic progenitors that had survived conditioning. Over the following months the frequencies of hyperexpanded clones went down, and after one year T-cell counts and TCRbeta diversity were mostly credited to newly produced T cells.

Per the publication, the treatment or condition label means: allogeneic hematopoietic cell transplantation with graft depleted of TCRalphabeta T cells and CD19 B cells. The children who served as transplant recipients had been given grafts of TCRalphabeta/CD19-depleted allogeneic hematopoietic cells. The receptor was isolated from a girl aged 2-10 years with congenital amegakaryocytic thrombocytopenia, due to receive a stem cell transplant. The chain uses TRBV15 and TRBJ1-4; TRBD1 lines up with 9 middle nucleotides. Here the sequenced sample was PBMCs, taken before TCRalphabeta/CD19-depleted stem cell transplant. The DNA is TGTGCCACCAGCATTCGGGACAGGGAGGAAAAACTGTTTTTT. Protein translation: CATSIRDREEKLFF.